A selection of T cell receptor beta chains follows, all from one sample in a study of control samples from healthy donors and cancer patients. Profiled with immunoSEQ multiplex PCR; TCRdb holds only in-frame clones, not every one. The sample holds some 130,000 clones, 88% seen once. The material sequenced was blood. The source is a woman in her 30s in good health. CDR3s include the opening cysteine and the closing phenylalanine or tryptophan. The order of the fields is clone size, V gene, J gene, D gene, CDR3 protein, CDR3 DNA. A D gene is named only where the DNA matches it firmly. Size is omitted from some rows. Given values are once, few, many or a class for expanded clones.

clone size: -
V gene: TRBV5-1
J gene: TRBJ1-2
D gene: TRBD1
CDR3 protein: CASSLDPQGAGGYTF
CDR3 DNA: TGCGCCAGCAGCTTGGACCCACAGGGGGCCGGTGGCTACACCTTC

clone size: -
V gene: TRBV6-5
J gene: TRBJ2-7
D gene: -
CDR3 protein: CASSSERGAYEQYF
CDR3 DNA: TGTGCCAGCAGTTCTGAAAGGGGAGCCTACGAGCAGTACTTC

clone size: -
V gene: TRBV7-2
J gene: TRBJ2-1
D gene: -
CDR3 protein: CASSSDPSVPNEQFF
CDR3 DNA: TGTGCCAGCAGCTCGGACCCATCCGTTCCCAATGAGCAGTTCTTC

clone size: once
V gene: TRBV29-1
J gene: TRBJ2-1
D gene: TRBD2
CDR3 protein: CSVVGLAGVREQFF
CDR3 DNA: TGCAGCGTTGTAGGGCTAGCGGGAGTGAGGGAGCAGTTCTTC

clone size: -
V gene: TRBV19
J gene: TRBJ1-4
D gene: TRBD1
CDR3 protein: CASSRDRNEKLFF
CDR3 DNA: TGTGCCAGTAGTAGGGACAGAAATGAAAAACTGTTTTTT

clone size: -
V gene: TRBV27
J gene: TRBJ2-7
D gene: -
CDR3 protein: CASSWGGGSGEQYF
CDR3 DNA: TGTGCCAGCAGTTGGGGGGGCGGGAGTGGCGAGCAGTACTTC

clone size: -
V gene: TRBV10-2
J gene: TRBJ2-7
D gene: -
CDR3 protein: CASSLGGYEQYF
CDR3 DNA: TGCGCCAGCAGCTTGGGAGGTTACGAGCAGTACTTC

clone size: -
V gene: TRBV11-2
J gene: TRBJ2-7
D gene: TRBD2
CDR3 protein: CASSLRGLAGGYEQYF
CDR3 DNA: TGTGCCAGCAGCTTGAGGGGACTAGCGGGAGGATACGAGCAGTACTTC

clone size: -
V gene: TRBV7-2
J gene: TRBJ2-7
D gene: -
CDR3 protein: CASSLVGNSYEQYF
CDR3 DNA: TGTGCCAGCAGCTTAGTCGGTAACTCCTACGAGCAGTACTTC

clone size: once
V gene: TRBV19
J gene: TRBJ1-2
D gene: -
CDR3 protein: CASTSRGAARGSGYTF
CDR3 DNA: TGTGCCAGTACCTCCAGAGGGGCCGCACGGGGTTCCGGCTACACCTTC

clone size: -
V gene: TRBV25-1
J gene: TRBJ1-2
D gene: -
CDR3 protein: CASSEQGPGRGYTF
CDR3 DNA: TGTGCCAGCAGTGAACAGGGCCCCGGACGGGGCTACACCTTC

clone size: -
V gene: TRBV30
J gene: TRBJ1-2
D gene: TRBD1
CDR3 protein: CAWRYNRGYGYTF
CDR3 DNA: TGTGCCTGGCGTTACAACAGGGGTTATGGCTACACCTTC

clone size: -
V gene: TRBV7-8
J gene: TRBJ1-1
D gene: TRBD1
CDR3 protein: CASSSDRVWNTEAFF
CDR3 DNA: TGTGCCAGCAGCTCCGACAGGGTTTGGAACACTGAAGCTTTCTTT

clone size: -
V gene: TRBV7-2
J gene: TRBJ1-2
D gene: -
CDR3 protein: CASSLVPGLHGYTF
CDR3 DNA: TGTGCCAGCAGCTTAGTCCCAGGTCTGCATGGCTACACCTTC

clone size: -
V gene: TRBV5-4
J gene: TRBJ2-7
D gene: TRBD1
CDR3 protein: CASSWGDRGYEQYF
CDR3 DNA: TGTGCCAGCAGCTGGGGGGACAGGGGTTACGAGCAGTACTTC

clone size: -
V gene: TRBV7-9
J gene: TRBJ2-2
D gene: TRBD1
CDR3 protein: CASSLQPGQGFTGELFF
CDR3 DNA: TGTGCCAGCAGCCTCCAACCGGGACAGGGTTTCACCGGGGAGCTGTTTTTT

clone size: -
V gene: TRBV7-8
J gene: TRBJ2-7
D gene: -
CDR3 protein: CASSLAFISSYEQYF
CDR3 DNA: TGTGCCAGCAGCTTAGCTTTCATATCCTCCTACGAGCAGTACTTC

clone size: -
V gene: TRBV2
J gene: TRBJ2-1
D gene: TRBD2
CDR3 protein: CASSSELAGSNEQFF
CDR3 DNA: TGTGCCAGCAGTTCTGAGCTAGCGGGATCGAATGAGCAGTTCTTC

clone size: -
V gene: TRBV6-1
J gene: TRBJ1-1
D gene: -
CDR3 protein: CASSDRNTEAFF
CDR3 DNA: TGTGCCAGCAGTGACAGGAACACTGAAGCTTTCTTT